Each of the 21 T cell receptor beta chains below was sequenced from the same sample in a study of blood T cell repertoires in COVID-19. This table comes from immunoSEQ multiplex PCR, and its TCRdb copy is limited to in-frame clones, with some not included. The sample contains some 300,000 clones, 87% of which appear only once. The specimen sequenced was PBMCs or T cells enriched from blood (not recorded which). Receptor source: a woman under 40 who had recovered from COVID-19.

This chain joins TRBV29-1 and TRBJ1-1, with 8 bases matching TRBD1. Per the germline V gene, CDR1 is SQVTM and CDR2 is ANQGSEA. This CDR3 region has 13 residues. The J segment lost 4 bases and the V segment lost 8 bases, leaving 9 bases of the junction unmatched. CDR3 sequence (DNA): TGCAGCTCCTCCGGACAGGGCACCACTGAAGCTTTCTTT. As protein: CSSSGQGTTEAFF.

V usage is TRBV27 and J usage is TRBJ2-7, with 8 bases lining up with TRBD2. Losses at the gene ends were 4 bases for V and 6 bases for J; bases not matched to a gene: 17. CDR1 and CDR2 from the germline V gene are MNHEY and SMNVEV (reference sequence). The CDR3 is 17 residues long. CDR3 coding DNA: TGTGCCAGCAGTTCGTATCCTAGCGGGCGGGGTATCGGCGAGCAGTACTTC. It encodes CASSSYPSGRGIGEQYF.

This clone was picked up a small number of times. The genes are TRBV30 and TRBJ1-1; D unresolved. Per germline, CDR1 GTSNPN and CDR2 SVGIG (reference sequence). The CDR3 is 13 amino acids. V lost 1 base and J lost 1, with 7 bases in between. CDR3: CAWSDTWNTEAFF. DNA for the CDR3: TGTGCCTGGAGTGATACTTGGAACACTGAAGCTTTCTTT.

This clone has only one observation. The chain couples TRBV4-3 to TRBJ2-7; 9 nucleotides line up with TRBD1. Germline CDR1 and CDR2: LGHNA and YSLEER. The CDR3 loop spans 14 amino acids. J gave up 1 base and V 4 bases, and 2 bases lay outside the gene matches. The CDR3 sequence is CASSRGQGSYEQYF. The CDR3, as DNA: TGCGCCAGCAGCCGCGGACAGGGGTCCTACGAGCAGTACTTC.

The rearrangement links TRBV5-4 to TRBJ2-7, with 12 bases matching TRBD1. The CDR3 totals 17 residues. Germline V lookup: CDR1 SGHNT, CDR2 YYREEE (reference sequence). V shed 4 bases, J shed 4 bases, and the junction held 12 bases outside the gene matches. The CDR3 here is CASSHRDRGRGVYEQYF. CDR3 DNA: TGTGCCAGCAGCCACCGGGACAGGGGGCGGGGGGTATACGAGCAGTACTTC.

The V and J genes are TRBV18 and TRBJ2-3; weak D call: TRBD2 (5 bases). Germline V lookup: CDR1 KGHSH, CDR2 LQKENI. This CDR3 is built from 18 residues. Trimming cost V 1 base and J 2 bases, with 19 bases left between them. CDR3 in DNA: TGTGCCAGCTCACCACTCCCCGGACTCACACCTACCACAGATACGCAGTATTTT. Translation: CASSPLPGLTPTTDTQYF.

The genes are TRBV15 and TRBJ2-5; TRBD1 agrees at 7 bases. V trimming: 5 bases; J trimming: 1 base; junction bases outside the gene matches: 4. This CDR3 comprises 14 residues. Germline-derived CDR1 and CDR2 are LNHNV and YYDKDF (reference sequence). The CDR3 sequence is CATSGNRGQETQYF. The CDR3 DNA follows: TGTGCCACCAGCGGTAACAGGGGCCAAGAGACCCAGTACTTC.

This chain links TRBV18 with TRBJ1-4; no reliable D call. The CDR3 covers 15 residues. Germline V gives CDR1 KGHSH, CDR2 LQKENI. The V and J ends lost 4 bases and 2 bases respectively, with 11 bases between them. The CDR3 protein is CASSLDIGTNEKLFF. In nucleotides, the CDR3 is TGTGCCAGCTCACTCGACATAGGTACTAATGAAAAACTGTTTTTT.

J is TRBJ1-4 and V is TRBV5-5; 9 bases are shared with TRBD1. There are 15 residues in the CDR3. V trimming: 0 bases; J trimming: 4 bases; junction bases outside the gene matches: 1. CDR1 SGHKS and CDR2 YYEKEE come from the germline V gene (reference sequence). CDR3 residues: CASSLVTGGNEKLFF. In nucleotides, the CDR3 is TGTGCCAGCAGCTTGGTGACAGGGGGTAATGAAAAACTGTTTTTT.

CDR3 in amino acids: CSVFRRKSGYDEQYF. The CDR3 coding sequence is TGCAGCGTTTTTCGTAGGAAATCAGGTTACGACGAGCAGTACTTC. The V gene is TRBV29-1, the J gene TRBJ2-7; D call uncertain. The V gene lost 5 bases and the J gene lost 5 bases, with 22 bases spanning the gap. CDR3 length equals 15 residues. Germline V CDR1 and CDR2: SQVTM, ANQGSEA.

This CDR3 reads CASSEGLAQDTQYF. The CDR3 nucleotides read TGTGCCAGCAGTGAGGGACTAGCGCAAGATACGCAGTATTTT. The V and J genes are TRBV2 and TRBJ2-3, with 10 bases fitting TRBD2. V trimming: 3 bases; J trimming: 5 bases; junction bases outside the gene matches: 2. Germline-derived CDR1 and CDR2 are SNHLY and FYNNEI. This CDR3 region has 14 residues. Supplemented by reference TRBV2 and TRBJ2-3, the full variable domain reads EPEVTQTPSHQVTQMGQEVILRCVPISNHLYFYWYRQILGQKVEFLVSFYNNEISEKSEIFDDQFSVERPDGSNFTLKIRSTKLEDSAMYFCASSEGLAQDTQYFGPGTRLTVL.

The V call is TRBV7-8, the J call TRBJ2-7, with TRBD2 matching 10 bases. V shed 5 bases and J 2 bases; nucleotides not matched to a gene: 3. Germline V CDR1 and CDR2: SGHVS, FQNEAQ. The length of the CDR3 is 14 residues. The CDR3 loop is CASSRTSGPYEQYF. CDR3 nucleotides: TGTGCCAGCAGCCGGACTAGCGGACCCTACGAGCAGTACTTC.

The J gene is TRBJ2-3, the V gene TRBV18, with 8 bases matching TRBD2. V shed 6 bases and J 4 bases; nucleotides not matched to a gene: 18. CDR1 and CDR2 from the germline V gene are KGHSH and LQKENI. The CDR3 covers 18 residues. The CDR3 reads CASSTTRSGSGDADTQYF. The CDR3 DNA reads TGTGCCAGCTCTACCACGAGATCGGGTAGCGGGGACGCAGATACGCAGTATTTT. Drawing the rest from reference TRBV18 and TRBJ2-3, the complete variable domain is NAGVMQNPRHLVRRRGQEARLRCSPMKGHSHVYWYRQLPEEGLKFMVYLQKENIIDESGMPKERFSAEFPKEGPSILRIQQVVRGDSAAYFCASSTTRSGSGDADTQYFGPGTRLTVL.

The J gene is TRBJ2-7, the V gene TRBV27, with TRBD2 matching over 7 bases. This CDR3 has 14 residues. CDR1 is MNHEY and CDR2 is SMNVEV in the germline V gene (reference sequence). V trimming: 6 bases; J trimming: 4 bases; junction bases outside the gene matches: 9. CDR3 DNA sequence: TGTGCCAGCAGGACCCACTTGGGAGGGTACGAGCAGTACTTC. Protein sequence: CASRTHLGGYEQYF.

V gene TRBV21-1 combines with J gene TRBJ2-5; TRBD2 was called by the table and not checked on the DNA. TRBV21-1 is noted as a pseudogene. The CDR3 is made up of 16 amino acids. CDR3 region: CASSKEEGIWEETQYF. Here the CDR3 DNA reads TGTGCCAGCAGCAAAGAGGAGGGTATATGGGAAGAGACCCAGTACTTC.

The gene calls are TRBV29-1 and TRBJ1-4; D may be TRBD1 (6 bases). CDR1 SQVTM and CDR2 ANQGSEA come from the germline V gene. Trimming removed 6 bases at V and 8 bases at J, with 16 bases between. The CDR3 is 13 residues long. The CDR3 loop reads CSVGGGGNEKLFF. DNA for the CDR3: TGCAGCGTCGGGGGCGGGGGCAACGAAAAACTGTTTTTT.

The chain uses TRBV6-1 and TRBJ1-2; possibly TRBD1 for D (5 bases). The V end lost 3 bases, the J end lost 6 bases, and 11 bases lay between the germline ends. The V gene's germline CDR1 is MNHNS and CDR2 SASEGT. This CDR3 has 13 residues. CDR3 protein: CASSDPPRDGYTF. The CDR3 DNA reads TGTGCCAGCAGTGATCCCCCCAGGGATGGCTACACCTTC.

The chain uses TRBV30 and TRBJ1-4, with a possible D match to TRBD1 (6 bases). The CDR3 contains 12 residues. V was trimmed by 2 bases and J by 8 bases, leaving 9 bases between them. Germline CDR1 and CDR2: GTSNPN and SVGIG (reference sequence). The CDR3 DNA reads TGTGCCTGGAGTTGGGGGCAGGAAAAACTGTTTTTT. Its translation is CAWSWGQEKLFF.

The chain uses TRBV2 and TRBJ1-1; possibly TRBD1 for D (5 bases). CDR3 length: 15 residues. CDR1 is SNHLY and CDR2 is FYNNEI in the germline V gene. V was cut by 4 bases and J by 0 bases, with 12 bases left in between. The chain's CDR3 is CASSGVDRLNTEAFF. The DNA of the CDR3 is TGTGCCAGCAGTGGAGTTGACAGACTGAACACTGAAGCTTTCTTT.

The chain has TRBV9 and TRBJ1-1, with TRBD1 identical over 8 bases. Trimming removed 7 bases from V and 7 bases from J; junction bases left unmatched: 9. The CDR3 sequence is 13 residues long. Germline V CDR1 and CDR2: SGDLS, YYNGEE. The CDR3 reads CASRPGTGIEAFF. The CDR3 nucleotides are TGTGCCAGCCGACCCGGGACAGGTATTGAAGCTTTCTTT.

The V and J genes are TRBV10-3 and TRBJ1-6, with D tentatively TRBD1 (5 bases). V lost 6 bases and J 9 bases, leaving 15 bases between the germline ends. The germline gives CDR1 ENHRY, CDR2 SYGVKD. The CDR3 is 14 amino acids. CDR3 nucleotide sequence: TGTGCCATCAGCCCGGGACTAGAAGGTTCACCCCTCCACTTT. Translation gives CAISPGLEGSPLHF.